The source of this T cell receptor (beta chain) is a study of blood T cell repertoires in COVID-19. Study-wide background: T cells, B-cell-depleted T cells, or PBMCs supplied cDNA or gDNA.

Germline lookup yields CDR1 SNHLY and CDR2 FYNNEI. J was trimmed by 8 bases and V by 11 bases; bases with no gene match: 10. This CDR3 is 13 amino acids long. Many counts were recorded for this clone. As originally analysed: Using reference gene primer amplification, nucleated cell counts were estimated. Sequencing used immunoSEQ multiplex PCR; TCRdb keeps in-frame clones, though not all of them. V and J calls and clone size are those listed in that table; D and trimming were worked out from the DNA. The table records approximately 170,000 clones, roughly four fifths of them present only once. The clonotype originates from a man aged 55 to 69 with active or convalescent COVID-19. Sequenced sample: peripheral blood. This chain joins TRBV2 and TRBJ2-1; 9 nucleotides agree with TRBD1. CDR3 bases: TGTGCCGACACAGGGGGCGGTGAATATGAGCAGTTCTTC. The encoded protein is CADTGGGEYEQFF.